This T cell receptor (beta chain) was documented in a study of blood T cell repertoires in COVID-19 (dated by TCRdb to 2019 to 2021). Describing the broader study: Samples covering the acute and convalescent phases of COVID-19 were provided by collaborators in the United States, Italy and Spain. The prospective study material was composed of cDNA or gDNA derived from T cells, B-cell-depleted T cells, or PBMCs. Subjects who had been exposed to COVID-19, were actively infected with it, or had recovered from it provided the deeply sampled blood TCRbeta repertoires that made up the dataset. The repertoires were released in a freely available public database intended as a resource for research on the immune response to SARS-CoV-2. Samples were obtained from the ongoing ImmuneRACE study (first 160 participants) and from roughly 1,300 subjects provided by 6 global collaborators. The sample metadata nearly always contained a de-identified subject ID, COVID-19 status, age in years and sex. Where available, HLA class I and class II types were obtained from metadata supplied by the sample provider rather than from assay-based typing. Study-wide conclusions, independent of this receptor: How much clinical and demographic metadata was included differed by source and by participant, and the metadata was provided uncurated.

A remark on this clone: Its antigen is unknown. No base quality information exists; no much larger clone differs at one position.

CDR1 and CDR2, looked up from the germline V gene (reference sequence), are SGHNT and YYREEE. CDR3 length: 15 amino acids, cysteine to phenylalanine. CDR3 DNA only is kept here, 45 bases in frame from base 1. V lost 4 bases and J lost 5 bases, and the count of bases not matched to a germline gene is 7. TCRbeta CDR3 regions were amplified from genomic DNA using the immunoSEQ Assay, a bias-controlled multiplex PCR. In the paper's pipeline: The number of nucleated cells in each sample was estimated by amplification of reference gene primers within the assay. To quantify the absolute abundance of each unique TCRbeta CDR3 rearrangement, sequence reads were collapsed and filtered. For each sample, productive Simpson clonality was calculated as the square root of Simpson's diversity index across productive rearrangements. TCRdb limited this immuneACCESS table to in-frame rearrangements with V and J called. A share of clones is missing; checked studies link under half to unresolved V genes, and the rest is unexplained. D and trimming come from the DNA, and the V and J calls and clone size come from that table. The table for this sample lists 55,000 to 80,000 clones; approximately 89% of them were counted only once. Around 2% of the sample belongs to the ten largest clones.

Each collaborating institution followed its own protocols to collect whole blood in K2EDTA tubes. Collaborator samples were shipped for TCRbeta analysis as frozen whole blood, isolated PBMCs, or DNA extracted from either sample type. The chain is encoded by TRBV5-4 joined to TRBJ1-1; TRBD1 agrees with 11 junctional bases. The source is a human donor in a cohort sampled during active COVID-19. Sequencing was performed on peripheral blood. The nucleotides are TGTGCCAGCAGCCCGAGGACAGGGGGCTTTACTGAAGCTTTCTTT. Its protein is CASSPRTGGFTEAFF.